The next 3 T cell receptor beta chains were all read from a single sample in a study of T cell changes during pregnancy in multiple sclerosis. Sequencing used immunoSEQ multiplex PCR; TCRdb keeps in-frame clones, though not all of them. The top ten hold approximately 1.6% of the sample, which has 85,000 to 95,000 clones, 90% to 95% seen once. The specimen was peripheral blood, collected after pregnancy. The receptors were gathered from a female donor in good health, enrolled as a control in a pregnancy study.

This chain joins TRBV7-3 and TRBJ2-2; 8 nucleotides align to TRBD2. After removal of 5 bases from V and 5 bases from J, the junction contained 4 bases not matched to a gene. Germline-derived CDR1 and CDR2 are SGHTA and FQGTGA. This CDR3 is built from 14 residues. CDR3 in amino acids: CASSPGGDTGELFF. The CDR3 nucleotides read TGTGCCAGCAGCCCGGGAGGGGATACCGGGGAGCTGTTTTTT.

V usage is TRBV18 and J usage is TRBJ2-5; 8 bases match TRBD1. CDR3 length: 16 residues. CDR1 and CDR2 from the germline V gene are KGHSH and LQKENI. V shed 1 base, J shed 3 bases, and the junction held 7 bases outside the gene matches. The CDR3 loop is CASSPRGQDRKETQYF. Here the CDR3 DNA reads TGTGCCAGCTCACCACGGGGACAGGACCGTAAAGAGACCCAGTACTTC.

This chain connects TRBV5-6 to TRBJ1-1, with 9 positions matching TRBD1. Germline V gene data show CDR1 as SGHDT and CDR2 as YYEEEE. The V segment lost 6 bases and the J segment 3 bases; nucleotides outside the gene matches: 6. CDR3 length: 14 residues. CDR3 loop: CASTTGGLDTEAFF. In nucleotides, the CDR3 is TGTGCCAGCACCACAGGGGGCCTTGACACTGAAGCTTTCTTT.